What follows are 18 T cell receptor beta chains derived from one specimen sequenced in a study of blood T cell repertoires in COVID-19. The method was immunoSEQ multiplex PCR; TCRdb's version includes in-frame clones alone and lacks a portion of them. The sample carries roughly 250,000 clones, roughly 90% recorded once. The sequenced sample was PBMCs or T cells enriched from blood (not recorded which). The receptors were sampled from a woman aged 30 to 39 with acute COVID-19.

The rearrangement links TRBV19 to TRBJ2-7, with TRBD1 matching 8 bases. Trimming took 2 bases from V and 6 from J; bases not matched to a gene: 9. CDR1 is LNHDA and CDR2 is SQIVND in the germline V gene (reference sequence). This CDR3 contains 15 residues. The CDR3 here is CASSIPAKQGGEQYF. CDR3 in DNA: TGTGCCAGTAGTATACCCGCGAAACAGGGGGGCGAGCAGTACTTC.

The V and J genes are TRBV6-4 and TRBJ1-1; weak D call: TRBD1 (6 bases). The germline V and J ends were trimmed by 7 bases and 4 bases, with 22 bases remaining between them. Germline CDR1 reads MRHNA; CDR2 reads SNTAGT. The CDR3 consists of 16 residues. The CDR3: CASKPGHNAWGTEAFF. CDR3 sequence (DNA): TGTGCCAGCAAGCCGGGACATAACGCATGGGGCACTGAAGCTTTCTTT.

The chain joins TRBV5-1 to TRBJ2-1, with TRBD2 matching over 12 bases. With V trimmed by 7 bases and J by 2 bases, 4 bases remained unmatched. Germline assignment: CDR1 SGHRS and CDR2 YFSETQ. The CDR3 length is 15 residues. In DNA, the CDR3 is TGCGCCAGCGGACTAGCGGGGTCCCCCTACAATGAGCAGTTCTTC. As protein: CASGLAGSPYNEQFF.

The chain couples TRBV10-3 to TRBJ1-6, with D possibly being TRBD1 (5 bases). Germline loops: CDR1 ENHRY, CDR2 SYGVKD. This CDR3 has 13 amino acids. V lost 8 bases, J lost 5 bases, and 10 bases lay in between. In DNA form, the CDR3 reads TGTGCCATCCAGGGTCCCAATAATTCACCCCTCCACTTT. This sequence encodes CAIQGPNNSPLHF.

This clone occurred many times. The rearrangement links TRBV29-1 to TRBJ1-1; a weak D match, TRBD1 (6 bases). Looked up from germline, CDR1 is SQVTM and CDR2 is ANQGSEA. The CDR3 totals 13 residues. V shed 2 bases and J shed 2 bases, with 9 bases lying between them. CDR3 nucleotides: TGCAGCGTTGAACGGGACACCAACACTGAAGCTTTCTTT. Translating it yields CSVERDTNTEAFF. The variable domain in full, with the rest retrieved from reference TRBV29-1 and TRBJ1-1, is SAVISQKPSRDICQRGTSLTIQCQVDSQVTMMFWYRQQPGQSLTLIATANQGSEATYESGFVIDKFPISRPNLTFSTLTVSNMSPEDSSIYLCSVERDTNTEAFFGQGTRLTVV.

The chain employs TRBV5-6 and TRBJ1-1, with TRBD1 identical over 10 bases. This CDR3 region has 17 residues. The germline gives CDR1 SGHDT, CDR2 YYEEEE. Trimming took 4 bases from V and 1 from J; bases not matched to a gene: 10. The CDR3 DNA reads as TGTGCCAGCAGCCCCCGGGACAGGGGATCATGGAACACTGAAGCTTTCTTT. Residues: CASSPRDRGSWNTEAFF.

The rearrangement uses TRBV19 and TRBJ2-5, with a weak D call TRBD1 (6 bases). Germline CDR1 LNHDA, CDR2 SQIVND (reference sequence). V lost 5 bases and J lost 5, with 15 bases in between. The CDR3 has 14 amino acids. The CDR3 region has the DNA TGTGCCAGTAGTCCCTCGGGCAGGGGCGAGACCCAGTACTTC. Translating gives CASSPSGRGETQYF.

J is TRBJ2-7 and V is TRBV25-1; weak D call: TRBD2 (5 bases). Germline V gene lookup returns CDR1 MGHDK and CDR2 SYGVNS. The CDR3 runs 13 residues. V was shortened by 0 bases and J by 5 bases, with 8 bases between the two germline ends. The CDR3 here is CASSEYGSNEQYF. The CDR3 DNA is TGTGCCAGCAGTGAATATGGGAGCAACGAGCAGTACTTC.

The chain joins TRBV9 to TRBJ2-2, with 9 positions matching TRBD2. Germline V CDR1 and CDR2: SGDLS, YYNGEE. V gave up 1 base and J gave up 3 bases; unmatched junction bases: 1. The CDR3 spans 15 residues. The CDR3 DNA is TGTGCCAGCAGCGTAAGCGGGGGGCACACCGGGGAGCTGTTTTTT. Amino acid sequence: CASSVSGGHTGELFF. Supplemented by reference TRBV9 and TRBJ2-2, the full variable domain reads DSGVTQTPKHLITATGQRVTLRCSPRSGDLSVYWYQQSLDQGLQFLIQYYNGEERAKGNILERFSAQQFPDLHSELNLSSLELGDSALYFCASSVSGGHTGELFFGEGSRLTVL.

The chain links TRBV3-1 (or the pseudogene TRBV3-2) to TRBJ2-1, with 7 bases fitting TRBD1. The germline V gene has CDR1 LGHDT and CDR2 YNNKEL (reference sequence). This CDR3 has 16 amino acids. With 6 bases clipped from V and 8 bases from J, the junction kept 16 bases outside the gene matches. The CDR3: CASSGPGQTRYDEQFF. In DNA form, the CDR3 reads TGTGCCAGCAGTGGACCGGGACAGACGAGGTATGATGAGCAGTTCTTC.

This clone has only one observation. The chain recombines TRBV5-5 with TRBJ1-2, with D hard to call. The CDR3 is made up of 14 amino acids. From germline, CDR1 is SGHKS and CDR2 YYEKEE (reference sequence). V lost 2 bases and J 6 bases, leaving 14 bases between the germline ends. For the CDR3, the DNA is TGTGCCAGCAGCTTCGTTCGCAGGCAAGATGGCTACACCTTC. Protein product: CASSFVRRQDGYTF.

The table lists this clone with a count of one. The rearrangement links TRBV10-3 to TRBJ1-1; TRBD1 is a possible D gene (6 bases). Germline assignment: CDR1 ENHRY and CDR2 SYGVKD. Trimming pared 5 bases from V and 9 bases from J, leaving 19 bases between. The length of the CDR3 is 14 residues. CDR3 sequence reads: CAISSSPEDSKAFF. The CDR3 DNA is TGTGCCATCAGTTCGTCCCCTGAGGACAGTAAAGCTTTCTTT.

Of note for this clone: An end of the junction does not agree with germline; a read error may underlie this. This chain joins TRBV7-8 and TRBJ2-1; 9 bases fit TRBD2. Germline lookup yields CDR1 SGHVS and CDR2 FQNEAQ. The CDR3 consists of 15 residues. The CDR3 bases are TGTGCCAGCAGCCTAGCGGGACGGGGGGAAGATGAGCAGTTCTTC. It yields the protein CASSLAGRGEDEQFF.

V is TRBV4-3 and J is TRBJ1-4, with D perhaps TRBD1 (5 bases). Germline assignment: CDR1 LGHNA and CDR2 YSLEER. The CDR3 spans 13 residues. Trimming removed 0 bases from V and 16 bases from J, with 15 bases in between. DNA for the CDR3: TGCGCCAGCAGCCAAGATGGGGGAGGGCCGGGGTTTTTT. Translation: CASSQDGGGPGFF.

The CDR3 region has the DNA TGTGCCAGCAGCCCCCGGGACAGGGTACGAGAGACCCAGTACTTC. It codes for CASSPRDRVRETQYF. The V gene is TRBV11-1, the J gene TRBJ2-5; 9 nucleotides align to TRBD1. With V trimmed by 5 bases and J by 4 bases, 8 bases remained unmatched. CDR1 SGHAT and CDR2 FQDESV come from the germline V gene (reference sequence). The CDR3 has 15 amino acids.

The J gene is TRBJ1-3, the V gene TRBV4-1; a weak D match, TRBD1 (6 bases). This CDR3 is built from 14 residues. Trimming cost V 1 base and J 4 bases, with 8 bases left between them. Germline-derived CDR1 and CDR2 are MGHRA and YSYEKL. The CDR3 DNA is TGCGCCAGCAGCCAAGCAGGACAGGGAAACACCATATATTTT. Its translation: CASSQAGQGNTIYF.

V and J are TRBV3-1 (or the pseudogene TRBV3-2) and TRBJ1-2; TRBD1 matches at 8 bases. In germline, CDR1 is LGHDT, CDR2 YNNKEL (reference sequence). This CDR3 comprises 13 residues. After removal of 0 bases from V and 8 bases from J, the junction contained 2 bases not matched to a gene. CDR3 coding DNA: TGTGCCAGCAGCCAAGACAGGGGGCGCGGCTACACCTTC. Translating gives CASSQDRGRGYTF.

This chain connects TRBV19 to TRBJ1-1; no definite D call. Germline V gene sequence: CDR1 LNHDA, CDR2 SQIVND (reference sequence). This CDR3 spans 13 amino acids. V was pared by 2 bases and J by 0 bases, with 4 bases between. In DNA, the CDR3 is TGTGCCAGTAGTATACAGGTGAACACTGAAGCTTTCTTT. It translates to CASSIQVNTEAFF. Full variable domain (outside the CDR3, taken from reference TRBV19 and TRBJ1-1): DGGITQSPKYLFRKEGQNVTLSCEQNLNHDAMYWYRQDPGQGLRLIYYSQIVNDFQKGDIAEGYSVSREKKESFPLTVTSAQKNPTAFYLCASSIQVNTEAFFGQGTRLTVV.